These 14 T cell receptor beta chains originate from one sample sequenced in a study of a mutant IDH1 vaccine in newly diagnosed glioma. Their specific antigens are unknown. Time point given: week 35, safety follow-up. Doses consisted of 300 ug of mutant IDH1 20-mer peptide each, paired with topical imiquimod. The repertoire was sequenced with immunoSEQ multiplex PCR; TCRdb's copy has only in-frame clones and lacks some. The sample comprises approximately 61,000 clones, roughly 79% of which are singletons, and roughly 5.3% rests with the top ten. Source: PBMCs, taken from a glioma patient whose treatment included an IDH1 peptide vaccine. These receptor sequences come from a man aged 40-49 years with glioma.

The V call is TRBV4-3, the J call TRBJ1-1; 8 positions match TRBD1. Trimming cost V 5 bases and J 3 bases; bases outside gene matches: 5. The CDR3 runs 14 residues. Germline lookup yields CDR1 LGHNA and CDR2 YSLEER. CDR3 region: CASSSQGADTEAFF. CDR3 DNA sequence: TGCGCCAGCAGCTCTCAGGGGGCAGACACTGAAGCTTTCTTT.

As regards this clone: Possible read error: a much larger clone is one base away. This chain joins TRBV7-8 and TRBJ2-1, with D uncertain. Trimming took 1 base from V and 0 from J, leaving 4 bases between them. CDR1 SGHVS and CDR2 FQNEAQ come from the germline V gene. The CDR3 extends over 14 amino acids. CDR3 loop: CASSLGGSYNEQFF. The CDR3 nucleotides read TGTGCCAGCAGCTTAGGAGGCTCCTACAATGAGCAGTTCTTC.

This chain joins TRBV9 and TRBJ2-2; 7 positions match TRBD1. The CDR3 length is 14 residues. Trimming removed 3 bases from V and 5 bases from J; junction bases left unmatched: 4. Germline CDR1 and CDR2: SGDLS and YYNGEE. The DNA for the CDR3 is TGTGCCAGCAGCGGACTGACAGGGACCGGGGAGCTGTTTTTT. Translating gives CASSGLTGTGELFF.

The gene calls are TRBV7-2 and TRBJ1-3; possible D gene TRBD1, 5 bases. The V end was cut by 6 bases, the J end by 0 bases, with 12 bases between. Germline values: CDR1 SGHTA, CDR2 FQGNSA. This CDR3 region has 15 residues. CDR3 DNA: TGTGCCAGCAGTCGGGACGGGTTCTCTGGAAACACCATATATTTT. Its protein is CASSRDGFSGNTIYF.

The chain has TRBV7-2 and TRBJ2-2; 7 nucleotides match TRBD1. Germline CDR1 is SGHTA and CDR2 is FQGNSA. The CDR3 contains 15 residues. With V trimmed by 6 bases and J by 3 bases, 7 bases remained unmatched. CDR3 sequence reads: CASSRDRADTGELFF. The CDR3 region has the DNA TGTGCCAGCAGTCGAGACAGGGCCGACACCGGGGAGCTGTTTTTT. Drawing the rest from reference TRBV7-2 and TRBJ2-2, the complete variable domain is GAGVSQSPSNKVTEKGKDVELRCDPISGHTALYWYRQSLGQGLEFLIYFQGNSAPDKSGLPSDRFSAERTGGSVSTLTIQRTQQEDSAVYLCASSRDRADTGELFFGEGSRLTVL.

This chain connects TRBV12-5 to TRBJ1-5, with D unresolved. V lost 0 bases and J 10 bases, leaving 19 bases between the germline ends. Germline CDR1 reads LGHNT; CDR2 reads FRNRAP. The CDR3 contains 16 residues. CDR3 in DNA: TGTGCTAGTGGTTTGGTAACGGCGGGTGCGGGTAGTCCCCAGCATTTT. Its translation is CASGLVTAGAGSPQHF.

The genes are TRBV9 and TRBJ2-2; D gene ambiguous. Trimming took off 4 bases at V and 6 bases at J, with 10 bases between the two ends. Germline V gene sequence: CDR1 SGDLS, CDR2 YYNGEE. This CDR3 is 13 amino acids long. Written as DNA, the CDR3 is TGTGCCAGCAGCTCAGAGGTAGCCGGGGAGCTGTTTTTT. Translation gives CASSSEVAGELFF.

The J gene is TRBJ2-7, the V gene TRBV30; D is unclear. The V end lost 4 bases, the J end lost 0 bases, and 10 bases lay between the germline ends. This CDR3 has 13 amino acids. Germline lookup yields CDR1 GTSNPN and CDR2 SVGIG (reference sequence). The CDR3: CAWIRLSSYEQYF. CDR3 in DNA: TGTGCCTGGATTCGGTTAAGCTCCTACGAGCAGTACTTC. The entire variable domain, with the rest obtained from reference TRBV30 and TRBJ2-7, is as follows: SQTIHQWPATLVQPVGSPLSLECTVEGTSNPNLYWYRQAAGRGLQLLFYSVGIGQISSEVPQNLSASRPQDRQFILSSKKLLLSDSGFYLCAWIRLSSYEQYFGPGTRLTVT.

The rearrangement links TRBV23-1 to TRBJ2-2; unclear D gene. TRBV23-1 is noted as an ORF with a role that remains uncertain. CDR3 size: 8 residues. The CDR3 bases are TGCGCGACCGGGGAGCTGTTTTTT. Its protein is CATGELFF.

The chain recombines TRBV6-5 with TRBJ1-2; D ambiguous. This CDR3 has 13 residues. Germline CDR1 and CDR2: MNHEY and SVGAGI. Trimming took 6 bases from V and 4 from J, leaving 12 bases between them. CDR3 DNA sequence: TGTGCCAGCAGCCCCGACATCCTCTATGGCTACACCTTC. The encoded protein is CASSPDILYGYTF.

The rearrangement joins TRBV14 to TRBJ1-1, with TRBD1 as a possible D gene (5 bases). Germline CDR1 is SGHDN and CDR2 is FVKESK. Trimming stripped 3 bases from V and 10 bases from J, with 27 bases between. This CDR3 comprises 17 residues. The CDR3 loop is CASSQGPGSTGDLGAFF. CDR3 bases: TGTGCCAGCAGCCAGGGACCCGGGAGTACAGGCGATCTCGGAGCTTTCTTT.

This chain connects TRBV6-1 to TRBJ2-3, with TRBD2 identical over 7 bases. Germline CDR1 reads MNHNS; CDR2 reads SASEGT. CDR3 length: 15 amino acids. Unmatched junction bases numbered 8, after V lost 6 bases and J lost 2 bases. CDR3 region: CASRATSAPTDTQYF. The CDR3 bases are TGTGCCAGCAGGGCTACTAGCGCCCCCACAGATACGCAGTATTTT.

V is TRBV9 and J is TRBJ1-1; 7 bases align to TRBD1. Germline V gene data show CDR1 as SGDLS and CDR2 as YYNGEE. The CDR3 has 14 amino acids. The junction had 5 bases not matched to a gene; V was cut back by 3 bases and J by 3 bases. The CDR3: CASSARQGDTEAFF. CDR3 coding DNA: TGTGCCAGCAGCGCCCGACAGGGTGACACTGAAGCTTTCTTT.

The V call is TRBV5-1, the J call TRBJ2-5; D is undetermined. Trimming removed 3 bases from V and 4 bases from J, with 13 bases in between. The CDR3 is 14 residues long. The germline CDR1 and CDR2 sequences are SGHRS and YFSETQ. CDR3 region: CASSSYRARETQYF. The CDR3 nucleotides are TGCGCCAGCAGCTCTTATAGGGCTAGAGAGACCCAGTACTTC. Looking up the rest from reference TRBV5-1 and TRBJ2-5 gives the full variable domain: KAGVTQTPRYLIKTRGQQVTLSCSPISGHRSVSWYQQTPGQGLQFLFEYFSETQRNKGNFPGRFSGRQFSNSRSEMNVSTLELGDSALYLCASSSYRARETQYFGPGTRLLVL.